This TCR beta chain was captured by sequencing in a study of identical twins. This clonotype was detected ten times or more. The target antigen is unknown. Study observations and caveats: In drawing conclusions, the study used cross-sectional statistical analysis and did not follow the same donors. Cord blood beta clonotypes that were abundant carried fewer insertions, and memory repertoires showed no such trend.

The CDR3 totals 16 residues. Trimming took off 2 bases at V and 1 base at J, with 13 bases between the two ends. Germline loops: CDR1 SGHRS, CDR2 YFSETQ. The authors used template switching to add a universal primer site and gave cDNA unique molecular identifiers. TCRdb re-called the 5' RACE reads with MiXCR, one entry per CDR3 protein. The sample yields 200,000 to 250,000 distinct CDR3 sequences, 5.5% to 7.5% seen once. These sequences were also reported in another study, on T cells expressing NK-cell markers. As reported in that work: Obtained from sorted CD3+CD56+NKG2C+, CD3+CD56+NKG2C- and CD3+CD56-NKG2C+ T cells were the TCR beta repertoires.

Sequencing input: CD8+ T cells sorted from blood. The chain employs TRBV5-1 and TRBJ2-1; D remains unclear. This sequence originates from a woman younger than 30 in good health. CDR3 DNA: TGCGCCAGCAGCTTTAAGGGCGGCCAGTCCTACAATGAGCAGTTCTTC. Translation gives CASSFKGGQSYNEQFF.